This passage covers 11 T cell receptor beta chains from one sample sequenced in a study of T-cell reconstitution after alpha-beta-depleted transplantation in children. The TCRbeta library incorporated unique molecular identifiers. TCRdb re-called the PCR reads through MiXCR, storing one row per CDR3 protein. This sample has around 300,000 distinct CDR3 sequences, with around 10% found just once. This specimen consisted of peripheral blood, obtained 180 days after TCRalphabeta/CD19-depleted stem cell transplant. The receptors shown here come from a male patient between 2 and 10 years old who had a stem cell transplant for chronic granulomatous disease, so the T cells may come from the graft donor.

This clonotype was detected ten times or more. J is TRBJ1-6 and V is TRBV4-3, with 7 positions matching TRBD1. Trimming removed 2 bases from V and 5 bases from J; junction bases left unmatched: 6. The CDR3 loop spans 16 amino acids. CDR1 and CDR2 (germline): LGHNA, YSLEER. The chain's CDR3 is CASSQRQGRNNSPLHF. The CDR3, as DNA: TGCGCCAGCAGCCAAAGACAGGGCCGAAATAATTCACCCCTCCACTTT.

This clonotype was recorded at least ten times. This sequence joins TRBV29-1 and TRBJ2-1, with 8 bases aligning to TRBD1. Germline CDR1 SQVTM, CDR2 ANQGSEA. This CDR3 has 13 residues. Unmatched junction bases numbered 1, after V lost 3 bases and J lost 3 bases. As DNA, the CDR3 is TGCAGCGTTGACGGACAGGGCTACAATGAGCAGTTCTTC. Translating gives CSVDGQGYNEQFF.

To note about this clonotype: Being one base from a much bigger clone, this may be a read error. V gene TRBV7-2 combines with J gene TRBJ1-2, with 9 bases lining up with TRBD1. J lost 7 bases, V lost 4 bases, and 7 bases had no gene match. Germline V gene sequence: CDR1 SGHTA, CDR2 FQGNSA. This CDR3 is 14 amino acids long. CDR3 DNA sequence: TGTGCCAGCAGCTCCCGGGACAGGGCCGGTGGCTACACCTTC. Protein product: CASSSRDRAGGYTF. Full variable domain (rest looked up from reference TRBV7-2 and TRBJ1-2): GAGVSQSPSNKVTEKGKDVELRCDPISGHTALYWYRQSLGQGLEFLIYFQGNSAPDKSGLPSDRFSAERTGGSVSTLTIQRTQQEDSAVYLCASSSRDRAGGYTFGSGTRLTVV.

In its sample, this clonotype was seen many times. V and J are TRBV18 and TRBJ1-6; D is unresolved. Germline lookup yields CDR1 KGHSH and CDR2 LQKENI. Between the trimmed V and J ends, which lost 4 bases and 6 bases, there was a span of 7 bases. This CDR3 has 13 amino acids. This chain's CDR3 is CASSRVINSPLHF. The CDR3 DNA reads TGTGCCAGCTCACGCGTTATTAATTCACCCCTCCACTTT.

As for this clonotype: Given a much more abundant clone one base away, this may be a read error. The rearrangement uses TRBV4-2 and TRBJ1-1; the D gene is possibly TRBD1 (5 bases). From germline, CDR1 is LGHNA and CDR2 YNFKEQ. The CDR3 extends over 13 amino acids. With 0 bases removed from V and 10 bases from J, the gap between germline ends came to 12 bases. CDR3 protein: CASSQDGGAVAFF. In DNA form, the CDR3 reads TGTGCCAGCAGCCAAGATGGCGGGGCTGTAGCTTTCTTT.

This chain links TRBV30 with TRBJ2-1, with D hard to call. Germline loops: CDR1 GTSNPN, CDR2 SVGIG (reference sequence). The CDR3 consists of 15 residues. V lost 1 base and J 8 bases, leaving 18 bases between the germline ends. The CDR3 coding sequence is TGTGCCTGGAGTGGCTGGGCTAGTTGGGGTCATGAGCAGTTCTTC. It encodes CAWSGWASWGHEQFF.

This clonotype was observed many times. This CDR3 is CASSEDGPSGEQYF. CDR3 nucleotide sequence: TGCGCCAGCAGTGAAGATGGGCCCTCCGGCGAGCAGTACTTC. The chain employs TRBV10-1 and TRBJ2-7; D remains unclear. The CDR3 is 14 amino acids. CDR1 WNHNN and CDR2 SYGVQD come from the germline V gene (reference sequence). V gave up 3 bases and J gave up 6 bases, with 15 bases separating them.

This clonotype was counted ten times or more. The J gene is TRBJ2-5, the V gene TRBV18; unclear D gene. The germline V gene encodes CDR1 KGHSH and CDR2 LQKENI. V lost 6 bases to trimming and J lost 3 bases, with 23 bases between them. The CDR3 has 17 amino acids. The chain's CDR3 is CASSQRPRAPREETQYF. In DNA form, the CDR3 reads TGTGCCAGCTCCCAACGCCCGCGAGCCCCTAGGGAAGAGACCCAGTACTTC.

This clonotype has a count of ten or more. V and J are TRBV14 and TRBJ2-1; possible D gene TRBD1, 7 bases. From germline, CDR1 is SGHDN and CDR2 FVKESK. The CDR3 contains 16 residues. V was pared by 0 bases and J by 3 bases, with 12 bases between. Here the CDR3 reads CASSQERDRDYNEQFF. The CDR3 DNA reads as TGTGCCAGCAGCCAAGAGCGGGACAGAGACTACAATGAGCAGTTCTTC.

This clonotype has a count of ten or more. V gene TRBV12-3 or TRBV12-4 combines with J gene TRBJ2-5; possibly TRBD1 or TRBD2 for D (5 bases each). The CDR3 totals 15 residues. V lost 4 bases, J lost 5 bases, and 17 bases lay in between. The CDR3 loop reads CASSSFFRESETQYF. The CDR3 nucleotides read TGTGCCAGCAGTTCCTTCTTCAGGGAGAGTGAGACCCAGTACTTC.

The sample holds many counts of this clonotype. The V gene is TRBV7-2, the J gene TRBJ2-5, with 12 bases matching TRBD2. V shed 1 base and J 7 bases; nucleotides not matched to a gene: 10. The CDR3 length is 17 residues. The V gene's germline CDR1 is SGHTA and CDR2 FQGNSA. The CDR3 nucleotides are TGTGCCAGCAGCTTAGTCCCGACTAGCGGGAGTTCCGGGACCCAGTACTTC. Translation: CASSLVPTSGSSGTQYF.